This TCR beta chain comes out of a study of blood T cell repertoires in COVID-19. Study context: Acute and convalescent COVID-19 samples came from the United States, Italy and Spain. The cDNA or gDNA used as material had been derived from T cells, B-cell-depleted T cells, or PBMCs.

Per the study methods: How many nucleated cells were present was estimated from reference gene primer amplification. The table came from immunoSEQ multiplex PCR; TCRdb's copy has only in-frame clones and leaves some out. V and J calls and clone size are those listed in that table; D and trimming were worked out from the DNA. The sample includes under 200,000 clones, 70% to 90% of them seen just once. This CDR3 contains 15 residues. Trimming removed 4 bases from V and 1 base from J, with 12 bases in between. The germline V gene encodes CDR1 SGHRS and CDR2 YFSETQ. The rearrangement uses TRBV5-1 and TRBJ1-3, with a possible D match to TRBD1 (6 bases). This receptor was obtained from a man in his sixties with active or convalescent COVID-19. Sequencing used peripheral blood. In DNA, the CDR3 is TGCGCCAGCAGCCCATTACAGGGATCTGGAAACACCATATATTTT. Encoded protein: CASSPLQGSGNTIYF.